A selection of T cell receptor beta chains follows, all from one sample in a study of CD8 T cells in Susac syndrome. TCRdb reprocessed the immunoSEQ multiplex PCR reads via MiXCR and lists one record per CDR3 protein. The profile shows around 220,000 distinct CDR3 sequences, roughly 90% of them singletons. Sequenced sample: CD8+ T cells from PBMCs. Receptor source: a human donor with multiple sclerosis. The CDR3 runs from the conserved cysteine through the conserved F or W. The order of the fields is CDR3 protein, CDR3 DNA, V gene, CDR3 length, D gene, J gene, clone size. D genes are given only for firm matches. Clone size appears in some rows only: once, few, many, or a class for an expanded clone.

CDR3: CASSWFVNTEAFF; DNA: TGTGCCAGCAGTTGGTTTGTGAACACTGAAGCTTTCTTT; V: TRBV27; length: 13; D: NA; J: TRBJ1-1; size: few
CDR3: CATSRERQHTQYF; DNA: TGTGCCACCAGCAGAGAAAGACAGCATACGCAGTATTTT; V: TRBV15; length: 13; D: NA; J: TRBJ2-3; size: NA
CDR3: CASSPGTGVQPQHF; DNA: TGTGCCAGCAGCCCCGGGACAGGGGTTCAGCCCCAGCATTTT; V: TRBV6-2/TRBV6-3; length: 14; D: TRBD1; J: TRBJ1-5; size: NA
CDR3: CASRSRSTYGYTF; DNA: TGTGCCAGCAGGTCGCGGAGTACCTATGGCTACACCTTC; V: TRBV7-2; length: 13; D: NA; J: TRBJ1-2; size: NA
CDR3: CASSPWTGEGEAFF; DNA: TGTGCCAGCAGTCCCTGGACAGGGGAAGGTGAAGCTTTCTTT; V: TRBV6-5; length: 14; D: TRBD1; J: TRBJ1-1; size: NA
CDR3: CSVEVPGRVYGYTF; DNA: TGCAGCGTTGAAGTCCCAGGGAGGGTCTATGGCTACACCTTC; V: TRBV29-1; length: 14; D: NA; J: TRBJ1-2; size: NA
CDR3: CASSTRDWAIGDTQYF; DNA: TGTGCCAGCAGTACCCGGGACTGGGCAATTGGTGATACGCAGTATTTT; V: TRBV6-2/TRBV6-3; length: 16; D: NA; J: TRBJ2-3; size: NA
CDR3: CSARDEAGTPYEQYF; DNA: TGCAGTGCTAGAGATGAGGCGGGGACACCCTACGAGCAGTACTTC; V: TRBV20-1; length: 15; D: NA; J: TRBJ2-7; size: NA
CDR3: CASSLASTQPQHF; DNA: TGTGCCAGCAGCTTGGCAAGCACACAGCCCCAGCATTTT; V: TRBV5-6; length: 13; D: NA; J: TRBJ1-5; size: NA
CDR3: CASSTAMTVYNTEAFF; DNA: TGTGCCAGTAGTACCGCGATGACGGTATACAACACTGAAGCTTTCTTT; V: TRBV19; length: 16; D: NA; J: TRBJ1-1; size: once
CDR3: CASSQAPGSYEQYF; DNA: TGCGCCAGCAGCCAAGCCCCAGGGTCCTACGAGCAGTACTTC; V: TRBV4-1; length: 14; D: NA; J: TRBJ2-7; size: NA
CDR3: CASSSGLAVLADTQYF; DNA: TGTGCCAGCAGTTCGGGACTAGCGGTATTAGCAGATACGCAGTATTTT; V: TRBV6-6; length: 16; D: TRBD2; J: TRBJ2-3; size: NA
CDR3: CASSYSTAYSGNTIYF; DNA: TGTGCCAGCAGTTATTCGACAGCCTACTCTGGAAACACCATATATTTT; V: TRBV6-6; length: 16; D: NA; J: TRBJ1-3; size: NA
CDR3: CASSQSREGGTDTQYF; DNA: TGTGCCAGCAGCCAGTCTCGGGAGGGCGGCACAGATACGCAGTATTTT; V: TRBV16; length: 16; D: TRBD2; J: TRBJ2-3; size: NA
CDR3: CASSQESGFRETQYF; DNA: TGTGCCAGCAGCCAAGAATCCGGGTTCCGAGAGACCCAGTACTTC; V: TRBV3-1; length: 15; D: NA; J: TRBJ2-5; size: NA
CDR3: CASSLTGGVADTQYF; DNA: TGTGCCAGCAGCTTAACCGGGGGGGTGGCAGATACGCAGTATTTT; V: TRBV7-3; length: 15; D: TRBD2; J: TRBJ2-3; size: NA
CDR3: CSAKTSGFYEQYF; DNA: TGCAGTGCTAAGACTAGCGGGTTCTACGAGCAGTACTTC; V: TRBV20-1; length: 13; D: TRBD2; J: TRBJ2-7; size: NA
CDR3: CASSLRGGGTDTQYF; DNA: TGTGCCAGCAGCTTAAGGGGCGGGGGCACAGATACGCAGTATTTT; V: TRBV13; length: 15; D: NA; J: TRBJ2-3; size: NA
CDR3: CASSLGVLAKNIQYF; DNA: TGTGCCAGCAGCTTGGGAGTTCTAGCCAAAAACATTCAGTACTTC; V: TRBV5-6; length: 15; D: NA; J: TRBJ2-4; size: NA
CDR3: CASSFSPSPAGQGSSYNSPLHF; DNA: TGTGCCAGCAGCTTCTCCCCATCTCCGGCTGGACAGGGAAGCTCCTATAATTCACCCCTCCACTTT; V: TRBV13; length: 22; D: TRBD1; J: TRBJ1-6; size: NA
CDR3: CASTILEAGGETQYF; DNA: TGTGCCAGCACTATTCTCGAAGCGGGCGGTGAGACCCAGTACTTC; V: TRBV7-9; length: 15; D: NA; J: TRBJ2-5; size: NA
CDR3: CASSLVWEGETQYF; DNA: TGTGCCAGCAGCTTGGTCTGGGAGGGAGAGACCCAGTACTTC; V: TRBV5-6; length: 14; D: TRBD2; J: TRBJ2-5; size: NA
CDR3: CASSEPSGGAYNEQFF; DNA: TGTGCCAGCAGCGAACCCTCGGGCGGAGCCTACAATGAGCAGTTCTTC; V: TRBV9; length: 16; D: NA; J: TRBJ2-1; size: NA
CDR3: CASSLEAPSSTDTQYF; DNA: TGTGCCAGCAGCTTGGAAGCCCCCTCTAGCACAGATACGCAGTATTTT; V: TRBV7-9; length: 16; D: NA; J: TRBJ2-3; size: NA
CDR3: CASSEASLILAKSTDTQYF; DNA: TGTGCCAGCAGTGAAGCTTCATTAATTTTAGCGAAAAGCACAGATACGCAGTATTTT; V: TRBV25-1; length: 19; D: NA; J: TRBJ2-3; size: NA
CDR3: CASSVGSGPNYGYTF; DNA: TGTGCCAGCAGCGTAGGCTCCGGGCCCAACTATGGCTACACCTTC; V: TRBV9; length: 15; D: NA; J: TRBJ1-2; size: once
CDR3: CASSNSAYSYEQYF; DNA: TGTGCCAGCAGCAATAGCGCTTACTCCTACGAGCAGTACTTC; V: TRBV7-9; length: 14; D: NA; J: TRBJ2-7; size: NA
CDR3: CSAYSGHTGELFF; DNA: TGCAGCGCCTATAGCGGACACACCGGGGAGCTGTTTTTT; V: TRBV29-1; length: 13; D: NA; J: TRBJ2-2; size: once
CDR3: CASSYAASATGPSSSYNEQFF; DNA: TGTGCCAGCTCATACGCGGCTTCCGCGACAGGTCCTTCTTCCTCCTACAATGAGCAGTTCTTC; V: TRBV5-6; length: 21; D: NA; J: TRBJ2-1; size: once
CDR3: CATSDSQVAYGYTF; DNA: TGTGCCACCAGTGATTCGCAGGTCGCCTATGGCTACACCTTC; V: TRBV24-1; length: 14; D: NA; J: TRBJ1-2; size: NA
CDR3: CATSDFGGGEQFF; DNA: TGTGCCACCAGTGATTTTGGGGGAGGTGAGCAGTTCTTC; V: TRBV24-1; length: 13; D: NA; J: TRBJ2-1; size: NA
CDR3: CASWAGGRLGVGTQYF; DNA: TGTGCCAGTTGGGCAGGGGGAAGGTTGGGTGTCGGTACGCAGTATTTT; V: TRBV6-1; length: 16; D: TRBD1; J: TRBJ2-3; size: NA
CDR3: CASSVGTEQYF; DNA: TGTGCCAGCAGTGTGGGAACCGAGCAGTACTTC; V: TRBV25-1; length: 11; D: NA; J: TRBJ2-7; size: NA
CDR3: CASSSLVSQYF; DNA: TGTGCCAGCAGTTCGTTAGTGTCCCAGTACTTC; V: TRBV28; length: 11; D: NA; J: TRBJ2-7; size: few
CDR3: CASSQGLGYEQYF; DNA: TGTGCCAGCAGCCAAGGGCTCGGGTACGAGCAGTACTTC; V: TRBV4-2; length: 13; D: NA; J: TRBJ2-7; size: few
CDR3: CASSLQNWANEQFF; DNA: TGTGCCAGCAGCTTACAGAACTGGGCCAATGAGCAGTTCTTC; V: TRBV7-2; length: 14; D: NA; J: TRBJ2-1; size: NA
CDR3: CASSEGGSPYNEQFF; DNA: TGTGCCAGCAGTGAAGGGGGGAGCCCCTACAATGAGCAGTTCTTC; V: TRBV6-1; length: 15; D: NA; J: TRBJ2-1; size: NA
CDR3: CASSAMEETQYF; DNA: TGTGCCAGCAGCGCAATGGAGGAGACCCAGTACTTC; V: TRBV5-4; length: 12; D: NA; J: TRBJ2-5; size: NA
CDR3: CASSLIQGTQETQYF; DNA: TGTGCCAGCAGCTTAATCCAGGGAACACAAGAGACCCAGTACTTC; V: TRBV7-9; length: 15; D: NA; J: TRBJ2-5; size: NA
CDR3: CASTPPRIGGAENEQFF; DNA: TGTGCCAGCACCCCACCCCGTATAGGGGGGGCCGAGAATGAGCAGTTCTTC; V: TRBV12-3/TRBV12-4; length: 17; D: NA; J: TRBJ2-1; size: NA
CDR3: CASSYGGGGYTF; DNA: TGTGCCAGCAGTTATGGAGGGGGTGGCTACACCTTC; V: TRBV12-3/TRBV12-4; length: 12; D: NA; J: TRBJ1-2; size: NA
CDR3: CASSESRLAGTGELFF; DNA: TGCGCCAGCAGTGAGTCGAGACTAGCGGGCACCGGGGAGCTGTTTTTT; V: TRBV10-2; length: 16; D: TRBD2; J: TRBJ2-2; size: NA
CDR3: CASSPKWDTQYF; DNA: TGTGCCAGCAGCCCTAAATGGGATACGCAGTATTTT; V: TRBV7-6; length: 12; D: NA; J: TRBJ2-3; size: NA
CDR3: CSVETGNEQFF; DNA: TGCAGCGTGGAGACAGGGAATGAGCAGTTCTTC; V: TRBV29-1; length: 11; D: TRBD1; J: TRBJ2-1; size: NA
CDR3: CASSYLVNTEAFF; DNA: TGTGCCAGCAGTTATCTAGTGAACACTGAAGCTTTCTTT; V: TRBV7-3; length: 13; D: NA; J: TRBJ1-1; size: NA
CDR3: CATGPGPRAYEQYF; DNA: TGTGCCACCGGCCCGGGACCGAGGGCCTACGAGCAGTACTTC; V: TRBV2; length: 14; D: NA; J: TRBJ2-7; size: NA
CDR3: CASSTWQETQYF; DNA: TGTGCCAGCAGTACTTGGCAAGAGACCCAGTACTTC; V: TRBV6-2/TRBV6-3; length: 12; D: NA; J: TRBJ2-5; size: NA
CDR3: CASSSGGTPYNEQFF; DNA: TGTGCCAGCAGCTCGGGCGGGACGCCCTACAATGAGCAGTTCTTC; V: TRBV7-9; length: 15; D: NA; J: TRBJ2-1; size: NA
CDR3: CASSKLPSGSSYEQYF; DNA: TGTGCCAGTAGTAAGTTACCTAGCGGGAGCTCCTACGAGCAGTACTTC; V: TRBV19; length: 16; D: TRBD2; J: TRBJ2-7; size: NA
CDR3: CASSLLEGSPLHF; DNA: TGTGCCAGCAGCTTATTGGAAGGTTCACCCCTCCACTTT; V: TRBV7-9; length: 13; D: NA; J: TRBJ1-6; size: NA
CDR3: CAWSVLGEGWANEQFF; DNA: TGTGCCTGGAGTGTACTTGGCGAGGGGTGGGCCAATGAGCAGTTCTTC; V: TRBV30; length: 16; D: NA; J: TRBJ2-1; size: NA
CDR3: CASSRPDRTTPDTIYF; DNA: TGTGCCAGCTCCCGCCCGGACCGAACTACGCCTGACACCATATATTTT; V: TRBV18; length: 16; D: NA; J: TRBJ1-3; size: NA
CDR3: CASSPGTGVYGYTF; DNA: TGTGCCAGCAGCCCCGGGACAGGAGTTTATGGCTACACCTTC; V: TRBV5-6; length: 14; D: TRBD1; J: TRBJ1-2; size: NA
CDR3: CASTRQGVQSHYGYTF; DNA: TGTGCCAGCACCCGACAGGGGGTTCAATCTCACTATGGCTACACCTTC; V: TRBV6-2/TRBV6-3; length: 16; D: TRBD1; J: TRBJ1-2; size: NA
CDR3: CASSPGRVSYNEQFF; DNA: TGTGCCAGCAGCCCGGGGCGGGTCTCCTACAATGAGCAGTTCTTC; V: TRBV12-3/TRBV12-4; length: 15; D: NA; J: TRBJ2-1; size: NA